These 27 T cell receptor beta chains were sequenced from one sample in a study of shared clonotypes between healthy human individuals. Here immunoSEQ multiplex PCR was the method, and the copy in TCRdb shows in-frame clones only, minus some. The sample shows about 680,000 clones, about three quarters of them seen only once. The sample taken for sequencing was memory CD4+ T cells sorted from blood. Regarding subset: CD45RA-negative fraction. The receptor set was obtained from a woman in her twenties or thirties in good health.

This clone was observed a handful of times. The rearrangement links TRBV6-1 to TRBJ2-3, with 9 bases lining up with TRBD1. The CDR3 length is 14 residues. Germline V gives CDR1 MNHNS, CDR2 SASEGT. Here the CDR3 reads CVSKQGARADTQYF. CDR3 nucleotides: TGTGTTTCTAAACAGGGGGCGCGGGCAGATACGCAGTATTTT.

The J gene is TRBJ1-4, the V gene TRBV5-4; 7 nucleotides align to TRBD1. Germline values: CDR1 SGHNT, CDR2 YYREEE (reference sequence). This CDR3 region has 15 residues. V was clipped by 4 bases and J by 4 bases; unmatched bases: 7. CDR3: CASSRQGLDNEKLFF. CDR3 nucleotides: TGTGCCAGCAGCCGACAGGGACTTGATAATGAAAAACTGTTTTTT.

A single count supports this clone. A far larger clone is one base from this, pointing to a likely read error. The CDR3 DNA follows: TGTGCCAGCAGTGTTTCTAGCGGGAACTACGAGCAGTACTTC. Its protein is CASSVSSGNYEQYF. The V and J genes are TRBV6-1 and TRBJ2-7; 9 bases line up with TRBD2. CDR3 length: 14 amino acids. V trimming: 4 bases; J trimming: 3 bases; junction bases outside the gene matches: 4. Germline-derived CDR1 and CDR2 are MNHNS and SASEGT.

The V gene is TRBV6-1, the J gene TRBJ2-7; D call uncertain. The CDR3 contains 14 residues. V dropped 8 bases and J dropped 1 base, with 15 bases sitting between them. Germline loops: CDR1 MNHNS, CDR2 SASEGT. The CDR3 nucleotides read TGTGCCAGCGCCCCTAGAACAGAGTCCTACGAGCAGTACTTC. This gives the protein CASAPRTESYEQYF.

The rearrangement links TRBV6-1 to TRBJ1-4; unclear D gene. With 5 bases removed from V and 0 bases from J, the gap between germline ends came to 7 bases. Germline V gives CDR1 MNHNS, CDR2 SASEGT. The CDR3 runs to 14 residues. The CDR3, as DNA: TGTGCCAGCAGTAAAGGAACAACTAATGAAAAACTGTTTTTT. Its translation: CASSKGTTNEKLFF.

CDR3 sequence: CADSSGGTGGAETQYF. The CDR3 DNA reads TGTGCCGATTCCTCGGGGGGGACAGGGGGCGCCGAGACCCAGTACTTC. The V gene is TRBV2, the J gene TRBJ2-5; 12 nucleotides match TRBD1. Unmatched junction bases numbered 15, after V lost 11 bases and J lost 5 bases. Per the germline V gene, CDR1 is SNHLY and CDR2 is FYNNEI. The CDR3 spans 16 residues.

This clone was seen more than once but under ten times. V is TRBV9 and J is TRBJ2-5; no clear D gene. Between the trimmed V and J ends, which lost 0 bases and 3 bases, there was a span of 12 bases. This CDR3 region has 15 residues. Germline CDR1 SGDLS, CDR2 YYNGEE. CDR3 DNA sequence: TGTGCCAGCAGCGTAGCTCCAGGACCCAAAGAGACCCAGTACTTC. Its translation is CASSVAPGPKETQYF.

The J gene is TRBJ1-1, the V gene TRBV5-1; D is ambiguous. This CDR3 is 14 amino acids long. The V gene lost 0 bases and the J gene lost 7 bases, with 13 bases spanning the gap. Germline loops: CDR1 SGHRS, CDR2 YFSETQ. CDR3: CASSLVLRSSEAFF. In nucleotides, the CDR3 is TGCGCCAGCAGCTTGGTGCTGAGGAGTAGTGAAGCTTTCTTT. The full variable domain, rest sourced from reference TRBV5-1 and TRBJ1-1, is KAGVTQTPRYLIKTRGQQVTLSCSPISGHRSVSWYQQTPGQGLQFLFEYFSETQRNKGNFPGRFSGRQFSNSRSEMNVSTLELGDSALYLCASSLVLRSSEAFFGQGTRLTVV.

A few counts support this clone. V usage is TRBV29-1 and J usage is TRBJ2-5, with TRBD2 matching over 8 bases. The CDR3 totals 15 residues. In germline, CDR1 is SQVTM, CDR2 ANQGSEA. V dropped 4 bases and J dropped 2; count of bases not matched to a gene: 9. This chain's CDR3 is CSVVWASGHQETQYF. CDR3 DNA: TGCAGCGTTGTTTGGGCTAGCGGGCATCAAGAGACCCAGTACTTC.

The V gene is TRBV28, the J gene TRBJ1-1, with D tentatively TRBD1 (6 bases). V dropped 6 bases and J dropped 8 bases, with 16 bases sitting between them. CDR1 and CDR2 from the germline V gene are MDHEN and SYDVKM. The CDR3 runs 13 residues. The CDR3 nucleotides are TGTGCCAGCAGAACAGGGCGCTACGTGGAAGCTTTCTTT. It yields the protein CASRTGRYVEAFF.

The rearrangement uses TRBV10-3 and TRBJ2-5; 9 nucleotides align to TRBD1. The end of the DNA aligns better with TRBJ2-7, so the J call may be wrong. The CDR3 is 15 residues long. From germline, CDR1 is ENHRY and CDR2 SYGVKD. CDR3 in DNA: TGTGCCATCCACCCCTCGGGACAGGGTCGTAGCGAGCAGTACTTC. Translated: CAIHPSGQGRSEQYF.

This clone has only one observation. This chain connects TRBV7-8 to TRBJ2-4, with a tentative D call TRBD2 (5 bases). Germline assignment: CDR1 SGHVS and CDR2 FQNEAQ. The CDR3 is 16 amino acids. V shed 0 bases and J shed 5 bases, with 14 bases lying between them. The CDR3 coding sequence is TGTGCCAGCAGCTTAGCTCGGTTAGCGAGCCAAAACATTCAGTACTTC. This encodes CASSLARLASQNIQYF.

This clone was seen a few times. Here the CDR3 reads CSVREQGGKSGNTIYF. The CDR3 region has the DNA TGCAGCGTTCGAGAACAGGGAGGTAAGTCTGGAAACACCATATATTTT. J is TRBJ1-3 and V is TRBV29-1; D is possibly TRBD1 (6 bases). Trimming removed 5 bases at V and 1 base at J, with 18 bases between. CDR1 SQVTM and CDR2 ANQGSEA come from the germline V gene. This CDR3 is 16 amino acids long.

The V call is TRBV27, the J call TRBJ1-1; 9 positions match TRBD1. The CDR3 runs to 16 residues. From germline, CDR1 is MNHEY and CDR2 SMNVEV (reference sequence). The V segment lost 4 bases and the J segment 5 bases; nucleotides outside the gene matches: 11. The CDR3 is CASSYSGQGGRTEAFF. The CDR3 nucleotides read TGTGCCAGCAGTTATTCGGGACAGGGTGGTCGGACTGAAGCTTTCTTT.

Sample share makes this clone medium-sized. The chain is built from TRBV18 and TRBJ2-2; TRBD1 matches 10 bases. The trim removed 3 bases at V and 7 bases at J, leaving 2 bases unmatched. The CDR3 length is 14 residues. The germline V gene has CDR1 KGHSH and CDR2 LQKENI. The chain's CDR3 is CASSPTGGDGELFF. The CDR3 DNA is TGTGCCAGCTCACCGACAGGGGGCGACGGGGAGCTGTTTTTT.

The chain links TRBV6-6 to TRBJ1-4, with D unresolved. Germline CDR1 MNHNY, CDR2 SVGAGI (reference sequence). Trimming cost V 0 bases and J 8 bases, with 13 bases left between them. CDR3 size: 15 residues. The CDR3 spells CASSYSMVGNEKLFF. As DNA, the CDR3 is TGTGCCAGCAGTTACTCGATGGTAGGGAACGAAAAACTGTTTTTT.

This clone was picked up one time. The chain is built from TRBV11-2 and TRBJ2-7; 15 nucleotides match TRBD2. Germline lookup yields CDR1 SGHAT and CDR2 FQNNGV. The trim removed 5 bases at V and 9 bases at J, leaving 14 bases unmatched. CDR3 length: 17 residues. The DNA of the CDR3 is TGTGCCAGCAGCCGCACCGCGGGACTAGCGGGAGGCCGGGGGCAGTACTTC. Its protein product is CASSRTAGLAGGRGQYF.

In regard to this clone: This same CDR3 is encoded by further DNA sequences in the sample. The chain has TRBV19 and TRBJ1-2; D is uncertain. Germline CDR1 LNHDA, CDR2 SQIVND (reference sequence). The CDR3 runs 14 residues. Trimming shortened V by 0 bases and J by 2 bases, and 7 bases separated the two germline ends. The CDR3 spells CASSIDGQNYGYTF. The CDR3 DNA reads as TGTGCCAGTAGTATAGACGGGCAGAACTATGGCTACACCTTC.

J is TRBJ2-5 and V is TRBV19; 13 bases agree with TRBD2. This CDR3 has 16 residues. Germline CDR1 LNHDA, CDR2 SQIVND (reference sequence). V was clipped by 5 bases and J by 6 bases; unmatched bases: 9. The CDR3 loop reads CASSLTSGRAVQTQYF. The CDR3 DNA follows: TGTGCCAGTAGTTTAACTAGCGGGAGGGCCGTCCAGACCCAGTACTTC.

The V gene is TRBV6-1, the J gene TRBJ1-1; D not certain. This CDR3 spans 14 amino acids. V was shortened by 3 bases and J by 2 bases, with 10 bases between the two germline ends. CDR1 and CDR2 from the germline V gene are MNHNS and SASEGT. The CDR3 coding sequence is TGTGCCAGCAGTGACGGGGAGACCAACACTGAAGCTTTCTTT. Its protein is CASSDGETNTEAFF.

About this clone: The sample contains more than one DNA sequence encoding this CDR3. V and J are TRBV20-1 and TRBJ1-1; no reliable D call. Trimming shortened V by 3 bases and J by 11 bases, and 4 bases separated the two germline ends. The CDR3 spans 8 residues. The germline gives CDR1 DFQATT, CDR2 SNEGSKA (reference sequence). CDR3 region: CSARRAFF. Here the CDR3 DNA reads TGCAGTGCTAGGCGGGCTTTCTTT.

Details on this clone: Other DNA sequences in the sample encode the same CDR3. CDR3 protein: CASRDRNTEAFF. DNA for the CDR3: TGTGCCAGTAGAGACAGGAACACTGAAGCTTTCTTT. This chain joins TRBV19 and TRBJ1-1, with a tentative D call TRBD1 (5 bases). V was pared by 6 bases and J by 1 base, with 6 bases between. The CDR3 runs 12 residues. Per germline, CDR1 LNHDA and CDR2 SQIVND (reference sequence).

This chain links TRBV19 with TRBJ2-5, with 7 bases matching TRBD2. The CDR3 totals 13 residues. V lost 10 bases and J lost 5; bases outside the gene matches: 10. Germline V gene lookup returns CDR1 LNHDA and CDR2 SQIVND (reference sequence). CDR3 sequence reads: CATTGRQGETQYF. The CDR3 region has the DNA TGTGCCACCACCGGGAGGCAAGGGGAGACCCAGTACTTC.

V gene TRBV5-1 combines with J gene TRBJ2-1; 7 nucleotides agree with TRBD1. The CDR3 is 19 residues long. Germline CDR1 and CDR2: SGHRS and YFSETQ. V lost 2 bases and J lost 2; bases outside the gene matches: 16. This CDR3 is CASSFGGYSRGRTYNEQFF. In DNA form, the CDR3 reads TGCGCCAGCAGCTTTGGTGGGTATTCGAGGGGGCGTACCTACAATGAGCAGTTCTTC.

This rearrangement joins TRBV6-6 to TRBJ2-7; 11 bases are shared with TRBD2. The CDR3 has 14 residues. V lost 6 bases, J lost 7 bases, and 8 bases stayed unmatched. Germline V lookup: CDR1 MNHNY, CDR2 SVGAGI (reference sequence). CDR3 sequence: CASRPLAGVGEQYF. The CDR3 nucleotides read TGTGCCAGCAGGCCACTAGCGGGAGTTGGGGAGCAGTACTTC.

This clone was recorded a few times. V is TRBV7-9 and J is TRBJ1-5, with TRBD1 matching over 7 bases. V shed 8 bases, J shed 2 bases, and the junction held 3 bases outside the gene matches. In germline, CDR1 is SEHNR, CDR2 FQNEAQ (reference sequence). The CDR3 is made up of 13 amino acids. The CDR3 bases are TGTGCCAGCGGACAGGACGGCAATCAGCCCCAGCATTTT. Its translation: CASGQDGNQPQHF.

Comment on this clone: The sample holds other DNA sequences that translate to the same CDR3. The chain employs TRBV27 and TRBJ2-7; 7 bases align to TRBD1. Germline values: CDR1 MNHEY, CDR2 SMNVEV (reference sequence). The CDR3 spans 14 residues. The trim removed 8 bases at V and 1 base at J, leaving 8 bases unmatched. CDR3 in amino acids: CASRSGTVSYEQYF. DNA of the CDR3: TGTGCCAGCCGGTCCGGGACAGTTTCCTACGAGCAGTACTTC.